This passage covers 28 T cell receptor beta chains from one sample sequenced in a study of long-term antiretroviral therapy in people with HIV. The assay, immunoSEQ v3.0, was run at survey level. Sequencing was performed with immunoSEQ multiplex PCR; in TCRdb, only in-frame clones are kept and a portion is missing. The table includes tens of thousands of clones, roughly 80% detected once. The input for sequencing was unsorted PBMCs, taken 0.5 years before starting antiretroviral therapy. These receptors came from a man aged 35-49 years with HIV.

V is TRBV6-6 and J is TRBJ1-5; D is possibly TRBD1 (6 bases). The CDR3 has 15 amino acids. CDR1 is MNHNY, CDR2 SVGAGI, per germline (reference sequence). Trimming removed 6 bases from V and 4 bases from J, with 16 bases in between. CDR3 region: CASRLGAGANQPQHF. CDR3 sequence (DNA): TGTGCCAGCAGACTAGGGGCAGGGGCTAATCAGCCCCAGCATTTT.

This clone was found a few times. This chain uses TRBV9 with TRBJ1-3, with D hard to call. CDR1 is SGDLS and CDR2 is YYNGEE in the germline V gene. The CDR3 extends over 12 amino acids. V was clipped by 5 bases and J by 4 bases, with 7 bases between them. The CDR3 DNA follows: TGTGCCAGCAGATCGACGGGAAACACCATATATTTT. It specifies CASRSTGNTIYF.

The chain uses TRBV6-5 and TRBJ1-3; TRBD1 aligns across 9 bases. Germline CDR1 MNHEY, CDR2 SVGAGI. V shed 2 bases, J shed 7 bases, and the junction held 9 bases outside the gene matches. The CDR3 runs 16 residues. The CDR3 loop is CASSYRGQGIGNTIYF. The CDR3 region has the DNA TGTGCCAGCAGTTACAGGGGACAGGGTATAGGGAACACCATATATTTT.

The chain employs TRBV30 and TRBJ1-1; D might be TRBD1 (5 bases). There are 11 residues in the CDR3. From germline, CDR1 is GTSNPN and CDR2 SVGIG (reference sequence). V was trimmed by 5 bases and J by 8 bases, leaving 12 bases between them. The CDR3 is CAWGRGGEAFF. DNA of the CDR3: TGTGCCTGGGGACGGGGCGGCGAAGCTTTCTTT.

J is TRBJ2-7 and V is TRBV7-2, with 13 bases lining up with TRBD2. V dropped 1 base and J dropped 5; count of bases not matched to a gene: 5. The germline V gene encodes CDR1 SGHTA and CDR2 FQGNSA. The CDR3 has 16 residues. The CDR3 region has the DNA TGTGCCAGCAGCTTAGTAGGACTAGCGGGGGTTGACGAGCAGTACTTC. This sequence encodes CASSLVGLAGVDEQYF.

This clone appeared a few times. The rearrangement joins TRBV5-1 to TRBJ1-4; 9 bases line up with TRBD1. J lost 10 bases, V lost 4 bases, and 8 bases had no gene match. The CDR3 has 14 amino acids. Looked up from germline, CDR1 is SGHRS and CDR2 is YFSETQ. The CDR3 DNA reads TGCGCCAGCAGCCCCCGGGACAGGGAAGGAAAACTGTTTTTT. It is translated as CASSPRDREGKLFF.

This chain joins TRBV7-8 and TRBJ2-7; TRBD1 matches 7 bases. The germline gives CDR1 SGHVS, CDR2 FQNEAQ. V lost 1 base, J lost 3 bases, and 3 bases stayed unmatched. This CDR3 comprises 14 residues. The CDR3 nucleotides read TGTGCCAGCAGCTTAGACGACAGGGACTACGAGCAGTACTTC. The encoded protein is CASSLDDRDYEQYF.

V and J are TRBV7-6 and TRBJ1-1, with D possibly matching TRBD1 (6 bases). Trimming cost V 2 bases and J 3 bases, with 25 bases left between them. This CDR3 region has 19 residues. Germline CDR1 reads SGHVS; CDR2 reads FNYEAQ. CDR3 bases: TGTGCCAGCAGCTTACGGCAATCGGGGGGCTCTGGGTTAGACACTGAAGCTTTCTTT. Protein: CASSLRQSGGSGLDTEAFF.

The CDR3 here is CASSLGRAQRRSNSPLHF. In nucleotides, the CDR3 is TGTGCCAGCAGCTTGGGCAGGGCCCAGCGGAGGAGTAATTCACCCCTCCACTTT. This chain uses TRBV5-6 with TRBJ1-6; perhaps TRBD1 as D (5 bases). Germline lookup yields CDR1 SGHDT and CDR2 YYEEEE. Trimming shortened V by 0 bases and J by 6 bases, and 19 bases separated the two germline ends. The CDR3 spans 18 residues. The full variable domain, completed using reference TRBV5-6 and TRBJ1-6, is DAGVTQSPTHLIKTRGQQVTLRCSPKSGHDTVSWYQQALGQGPQFIFQYYEEEERQRGNFPDRFSGHQFPNYSSELNVNALLLGDSALYLCASSLGRAQRRSNSPLHFGNGTRLTVT.

V gene TRBV27 combines with J gene TRBJ2-7; the D is unclear. Germline V gene sequence: CDR1 MNHEY, CDR2 SMNVEV (reference sequence). The CDR3 runs 11 residues. V shed 6 bases and J shed 5 bases, with 8 bases lying between them. The CDR3 bases are TGTGCCAGCAGGAGCCTTGACGAGCAGTACTTC. Translated, it gives CASRSLDEQYF.

In this sample, this clone turned up a few times. The chain combines TRBV6-1 with TRBJ2-2; tentatively, D is TRBD2 (6 bases). Trimming stripped 0 bases from V and 5 bases from J, with 13 bases between. The CDR3 has 16 amino acids. Germline CDR1 MNHNS, CDR2 SASEGT. CDR3: CASSEAVVAGTGELFF. CDR3 sequence (DNA): TGTGCCAGCAGTGAAGCAGTCGTCGCGGGAACCGGGGAGCTGTTTTTT.

The chain uses TRBV10-3 and TRBJ1-2; D gene uncertain. Per germline, CDR1 ENHRY and CDR2 SYGVKD. V shed 5 bases and J shed 6 bases, with 19 bases lying between them. This CDR3 has 15 amino acids. The CDR3 DNA follows: TGTGCCATCAGTTCAGAGCAACAGAGCCCCCATGGCTACACCTTC. Its translation is CAISSEQQSPHGYTF.

The chain combines TRBV7-3 with TRBJ2-1, with D uncertain. V was clipped by 4 bases and J by 4 bases, with 14 bases between them. Germline lookup yields CDR1 SGHTA and CDR2 FQGTGA. The CDR3 is 15 residues long. Here the CDR3 reads CASSSTPYPYNEQFF. The CDR3 nucleotides read TGTGCCAGCAGCTCCACCCCCTACCCGTACAATGAGCAGTTCTTC.

Worth noting for this clone: Germline and junction disagree at one end, which may indicate a read error. V usage is TRBV28 and J usage is TRBJ2-7; possible D gene TRBD1, 5 bases. The CDR3 is made up of 15 amino acids. Germline V gene data show CDR1 as MDHEN and CDR2 as SYDVKM. The CDR3 DNA follows: TGTGCCAGCAGCCCAGGACAAGCCCATTCCTTCGAGCAGTACTTC. Translated, it gives CASSPGQAHSFEQYF.

This clone is a singleton in its sample. The V gene is TRBV5-6, the J gene TRBJ1-2, with D perhaps matching TRBD1 (5 bases). The CDR3 totals 14 residues. V gave up 0 bases and J gave up 8 bases, with 14 bases separating them. In germline, CDR1 is SGHDT, CDR2 YYEEEE. The CDR3 is CASSLGREGDGYTF. CDR3 DNA: TGTGCCAGCAGCTTGGGCAGGGAAGGGGACGGCTACACCTTC.

The rearrangement uses TRBV9 and TRBJ2-1; TRBD2 matches at 15 bases. V dropped 3 bases and J dropped 8; count of bases not matched to a gene: 6. The germline CDR1 and CDR2 sequences are SGDLS and YYNGEE. The CDR3 is 16 residues long. CDR3 region: CASSARTSGGGDEQFF. The CDR3 DNA sequence: TGTGCCAGCAGCGCTCGGACTAGCGGGGGGGGCGATGAGCAGTTCTTC. The whole variable domain, remainder taken from reference TRBV9 and TRBJ2-1, is DSGVTQTPKHLITATGQRVTLRCSPRSGDLSVYWYQQSLDQGLQFLIQYYNGEERAKGNILERFSAQQFPDLHSELNLSSLELGDSALYFCASSARTSGGGDEQFFGPGTRLTVL.

This clone is a singleton in its sample. The rearrangement uses TRBV6-6 and TRBJ1-1; D not resolved. Germline V lookup: CDR1 MNHNY, CDR2 SVGAGI (reference sequence). The V end lost 4 bases, the J end lost 1 base, and 7 bases lay between the germline ends. This CDR3 is built from 13 residues. The CDR3 loop is CASSSTANTEAFF. In DNA, the CDR3 is TGTGCCAGCAGTTCTACAGCGAACACTGAAGCTTTCTTT.

Only a few counts were recorded for this clone. The chain carries TRBV5-4 and TRBJ2-7; 8 bases align to TRBD1. Per germline, CDR1 SGHNT and CDR2 YYREEE (reference sequence). V shed 4 bases, J shed 5 bases, and the junction held 5 bases outside the gene matches. The length of the CDR3 is 13 residues. CDR3 coding DNA: TGTGCCAGCAGCACCGGACAGGGAGACGAGCAGTACTTC. Translating it yields CASSTGQGDEQYF.

The V call is TRBV19, the J call TRBJ2-1; 8 nucleotides match TRBD2. The CDR3 has 14 residues. In germline, CDR1 is LNHDA, CDR2 SQIVND (reference sequence). With V trimmed by 9 bases and J by 2 bases, 6 bases remained unmatched. The CDR3 nucleotides read TGTGCCAGCAACAGCGGGGGAACCTACAATGAGCAGTTCTTC. It specifies CASNSGGTYNEQFF.

In its sample, this clone was seen a few times. V is TRBV4-1 and J is TRBJ1-3; possibly TRBD1 for D (5 bases). Trimming removed 1 base from V and 3 bases from J, with 16 bases in between. Germline V gene sequence: CDR1 MGHRA, CDR2 YSYEKL. There are 17 residues in the CDR3. This CDR3 reads CASSQAIRGGSGNTIYF. Written as DNA, the CDR3 is TGCGCCAGCAGCCAAGCTATCCGGGGGGGTAGTGGAAACACCATATATTTT.

V and J are TRBV4-1 and TRBJ2-1; 10 nucleotides align to TRBD2. Trimming removed 1 base from V and 5 bases from J; junction bases left unmatched: 8. The CDR3 is 17 residues long. Germline lookup yields CDR1 MGHRA and CDR2 YSYEKL. Written as DNA, the CDR3 is TGCGCCAGCAGCCAAGGGGTGAGGACTAGCGGTCACAATGAGCAGTTCTTC. This translates into CASSQGVRTSGHNEQFF.

This clone was detected only a few times. The rearrangement uses TRBV19 and TRBJ1-5; TRBD1 matches at 7 bases. CDR3 length: 16 amino acids. In germline, CDR1 is LNHDA, CDR2 SQIVND (reference sequence). The ends lost 4 bases at V and 4 bases at J; junction bases unmatched: 10. The DNA of the CDR3 is TGTGCCAGTAGTACAGACAGGGTTAATTGGAATCAGCCCCAGCATTTT. Translating it yields CASSTDRVNWNQPQHF.

V and J are TRBV5-6 and TRBJ2-1; D is unclear. CDR3 length equals 15 residues. V was trimmed by 5 bases and J by 1 base, leaving 13 bases between them. Germline CDR1 reads SGHDT; CDR2 reads YYEEEE. The CDR3 sequence: CASSLGWGSYNEQFF. CDR3 DNA: TGTGCCAGCAGTTTAGGGTGGGGATCCTACAATGAGCAGTTCTTC.

The chain combines TRBV19 with TRBJ2-4; 7 bases align to TRBD1. Looked up from germline, CDR1 is LNHDA and CDR2 is SQIVND (reference sequence). This CDR3 is built from 18 residues. Germline trimming cut 0 bases from V and 4 bases from J; bases unmatched to any gene: 12. The CDR3 DNA reads TGTGCCAGTAGTATAGAAGGGAGACAGGGTGGTTTGAAAAACATTCAGTACTTC. It yields the protein CASSIEGRQGGLKNIQYF.

The chain uses TRBV4-2 and TRBJ1-1; D is ambiguous. V lost 0 bases to trimming and J lost 1 base, with 12 bases between them. The CDR3 runs 16 residues. Germline V gene sequence: CDR1 LGHNA, CDR2 YNFKEQ. Here the CDR3 DNA reads TGTGCCAGCAGCCAAGATGGCAACAGACAGAACACTGAAGCTTTCTTT. Its protein product is CASSQDGNRQNTEAFF.

The chain recombines TRBV20-1 with TRBJ1-2; D may be TRBD1 (6 bases). Trimming stripped 6 bases from V and 7 bases from J, with 12 bases between. The CDR3 contains 11 residues. CDR1 is DFQATT and CDR2 is SNEGSKA in the germline V gene (reference sequence). The CDR3 loop is CSAQTGTGYTF. CDR3 sequence (DNA): TGCAGTGCGCAAACAGGGACTGGCTACACCTTC.

The J gene is TRBJ2-3, the V gene TRBV9, with 12 positions matching TRBD2. The CDR3 is 15 residues long. The ends lost 0 bases at V and 4 bases at J; junction bases unmatched: 0. Germline values: CDR1 SGDLS, CDR2 YYNGEE. CDR3 nucleotide sequence: TGTGCCAGCAGCGTAGCTAGCGGGGGGGCAGATACGCAGTATTTT. It is translated as CASSVASGGADTQYF.

The V gene is TRBV4-1, the J gene TRBJ2-6, with 8 bases identical to TRBD1. The CDR3 covers 15 residues. The V gene's germline CDR1 is MGHRA and CDR2 YSYEKL. The ends lost 7 bases at V and 0 bases at J; junction bases unmatched: 2. Here the CDR3 DNA reads TGCGCCAGCAAGGACAGGGACTCTGGGGCCAACGTCCTGACTTTC. It codes for CASKDRDSGANVLTF.